One T cell receptor beta chain is described in this entry. These data originate in a study of blood T cell repertoires in COVID-19. Background on the study: From T cells, B-cell-depleted T cells, or PBMCs came the material, which was cDNA or gDNA.

Enrolment of Seattle patients took place during active infection, and they were followed longitudinally. This CDR3 is built from 14 residues. The germline V gene encodes CDR1 MDHEN and CDR2 SYDVKM. V lost 1 base to trimming and J lost 4 bases, with 10 bases between them. Generated by immunoSEQ multiplex PCR, the TCRdb table keeps only in-frame clones and is missing some. This table holds under 250,000 clones, 86% found once. The clonotype was recovered from an elderly woman with COVID-19, enrolled during active disease. Sequencing input: peripheral blood. The rearrangement links TRBV28 to TRBJ1-2, with D possibly TRBD1 on 5 matching bases. CDR3 sequence reads: CASSLLGGSYGYTF. DNA of the CDR3: TGTGCCAGCAGTTTATTGGGGGGGTCCTATGGCTACACCTTC.